This T cell receptor (beta chain) emerged from a study of shared clonotypes between healthy human individuals. Deep-level running was used for the assay. Measured with immunoSEQ multiplex PCR; TCRdb has only the in-frame clones, and not every one. Of 780,000 or so clones listed, roughly 72% are singletons. The CDR3 contains 12 residues. CDR1 is MDHEN and CDR2 is SYDVKM in the germline V gene. V gave up 3 bases and J gave up 7 bases, with 7 bases separating them. This clone has only a few counts. Input material: memory CD4+ T cells sorted from blood. The subset denotes: CD45RA-negative fraction. The sequence derives from a woman in her twenties or thirties in good health. V gene TRBV28 combines with J gene TRBJ1-5; no reliable D call. CDR3 nucleotide sequence: TGTGCCAGCAGTTTTCCGGGACAGCCCCAGCATTTT. Translating gives CASSFPGQPQHF.